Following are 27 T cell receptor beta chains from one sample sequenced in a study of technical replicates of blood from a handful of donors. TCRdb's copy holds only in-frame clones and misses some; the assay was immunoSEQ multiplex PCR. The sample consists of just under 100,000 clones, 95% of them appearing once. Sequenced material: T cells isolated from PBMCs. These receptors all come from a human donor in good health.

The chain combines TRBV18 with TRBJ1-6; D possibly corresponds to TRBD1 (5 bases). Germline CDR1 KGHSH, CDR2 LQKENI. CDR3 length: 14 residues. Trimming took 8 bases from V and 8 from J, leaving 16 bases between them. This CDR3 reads CASTSGHQDSPLHF. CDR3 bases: TGTGCCAGCACCTCCGGACATCAGGATTCACCCCTCCACTTT.

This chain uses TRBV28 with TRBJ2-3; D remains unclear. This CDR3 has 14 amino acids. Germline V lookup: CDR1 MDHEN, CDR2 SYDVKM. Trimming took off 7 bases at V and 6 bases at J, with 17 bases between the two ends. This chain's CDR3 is CASKPPFRVDTQYF. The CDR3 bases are TGTGCCAGCAAACCGCCCTTTCGGGTCGATACGCAGTATTTT.

CDR3 region: CASGQGFGNQPQHF. Here the CDR3 DNA reads TGTGCCAGCGGCCAGGGCTTTGGCAATCAGCCCCAGCATTTT. The rearrangement joins TRBV7-9 to TRBJ1-5, with a tentative D call TRBD1 (5 bases). CDR3 length: 14 amino acids. V gave up 8 bases and J gave up 2 bases, with 13 bases separating them. CDR1 and CDR2 from the germline V gene are SEHNR and FQNEAQ (reference sequence).

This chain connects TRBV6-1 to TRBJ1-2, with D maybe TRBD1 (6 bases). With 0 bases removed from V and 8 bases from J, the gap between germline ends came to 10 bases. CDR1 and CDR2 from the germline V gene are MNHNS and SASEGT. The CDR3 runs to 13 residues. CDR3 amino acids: CASSEATQGGYTF. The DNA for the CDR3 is TGTGCCAGCAGTGAAGCGACCCAGGGGGGCTACACCTTC.

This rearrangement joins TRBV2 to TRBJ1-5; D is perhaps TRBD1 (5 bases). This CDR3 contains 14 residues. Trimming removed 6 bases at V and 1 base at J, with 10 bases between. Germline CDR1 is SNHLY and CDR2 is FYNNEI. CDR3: CASRRQPSNQPQHF. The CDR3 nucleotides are TGTGCCAGCAGACGACAGCCGAGCAATCAGCCCCAGCATTTT. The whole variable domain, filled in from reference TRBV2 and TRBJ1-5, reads EPEVTQTPSHQVTQMGQEVILRCVPISNHLYFYWYRQILGQKVEFLVSFYNNEISEKSEIFDDQFSVERPDGSNFTLKIRSTKLEDSAMYFCASRRQPSNQPQHFGDGTRLSIL.

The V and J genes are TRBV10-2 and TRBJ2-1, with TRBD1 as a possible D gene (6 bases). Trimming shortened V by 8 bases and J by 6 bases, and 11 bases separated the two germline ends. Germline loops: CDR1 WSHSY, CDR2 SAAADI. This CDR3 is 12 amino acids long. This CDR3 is CASGGQANEQFF. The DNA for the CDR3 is TGCGCCAGCGGGGGCCAGGCCAATGAGCAGTTCTTC.

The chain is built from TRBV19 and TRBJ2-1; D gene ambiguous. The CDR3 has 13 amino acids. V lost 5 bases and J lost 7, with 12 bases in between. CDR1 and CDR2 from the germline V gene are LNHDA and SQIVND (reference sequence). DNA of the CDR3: TGTGCCAGTAGTCTTCGACTTGTAAATGAGCAGTTCTTC. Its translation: CASSLRLVNEQFF.

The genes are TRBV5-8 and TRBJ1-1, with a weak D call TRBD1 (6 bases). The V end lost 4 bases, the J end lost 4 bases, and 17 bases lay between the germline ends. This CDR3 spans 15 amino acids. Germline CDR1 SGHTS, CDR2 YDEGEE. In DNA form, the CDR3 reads TGTGCCAGCAGCCAGTGGGGGGGCGCGGGCACTGAAGCTTTCTTT. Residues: CASSQWGGAGTEAFF.

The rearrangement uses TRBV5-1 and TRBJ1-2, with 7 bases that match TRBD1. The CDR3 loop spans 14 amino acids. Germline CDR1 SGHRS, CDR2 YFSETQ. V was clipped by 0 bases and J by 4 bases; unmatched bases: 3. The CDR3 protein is CASSLEGDSYGYTF. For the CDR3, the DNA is TGCGCCAGCAGCTTGGAAGGGGACAGCTATGGCTACACCTTC.

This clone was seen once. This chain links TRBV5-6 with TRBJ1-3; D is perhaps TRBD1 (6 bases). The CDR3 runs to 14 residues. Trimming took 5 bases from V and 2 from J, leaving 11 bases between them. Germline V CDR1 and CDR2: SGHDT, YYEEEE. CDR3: CASRYTGPGNTIYF. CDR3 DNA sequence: TGTGCCAGCAGGTACACAGGGCCTGGAAACACCATATATTTT.

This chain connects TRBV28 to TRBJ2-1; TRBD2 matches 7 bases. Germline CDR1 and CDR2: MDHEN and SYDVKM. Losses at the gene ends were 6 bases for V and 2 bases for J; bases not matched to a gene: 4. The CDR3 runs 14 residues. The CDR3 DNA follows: TGTGCCAGCAGGTCGGGGGGTACCTACAATGAGCAGTTCTTC. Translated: CASRSGGTYNEQFF.

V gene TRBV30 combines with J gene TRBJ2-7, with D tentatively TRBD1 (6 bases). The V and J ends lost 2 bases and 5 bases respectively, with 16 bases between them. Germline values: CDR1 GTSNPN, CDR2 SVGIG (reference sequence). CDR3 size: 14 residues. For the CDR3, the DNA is TGTGCCTGGAGTTTGACAGGCCCCGGGGACGAGCAGTACTTC. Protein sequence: CAWSLTGPGDEQYF.

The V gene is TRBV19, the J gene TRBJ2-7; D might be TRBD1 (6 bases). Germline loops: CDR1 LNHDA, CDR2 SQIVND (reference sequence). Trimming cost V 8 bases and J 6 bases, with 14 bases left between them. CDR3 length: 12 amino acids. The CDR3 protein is CASRHKGGEQYF. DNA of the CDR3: TGTGCCAGTCGACACAAAGGGGGCGAGCAGTACTTC.

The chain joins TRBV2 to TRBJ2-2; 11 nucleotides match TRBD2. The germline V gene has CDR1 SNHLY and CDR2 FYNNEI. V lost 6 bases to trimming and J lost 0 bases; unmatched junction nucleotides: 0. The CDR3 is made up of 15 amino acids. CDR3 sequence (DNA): TGTGCCAGCAGGACTAGCGGGACGAACACCGGGGAGCTGTTTTTT. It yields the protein CASRTSGTNTGELFF.

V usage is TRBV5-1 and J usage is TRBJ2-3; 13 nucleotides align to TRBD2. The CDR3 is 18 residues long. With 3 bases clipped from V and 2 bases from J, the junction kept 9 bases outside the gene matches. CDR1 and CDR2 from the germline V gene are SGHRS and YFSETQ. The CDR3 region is CASSSLNGTSGITDTQYF. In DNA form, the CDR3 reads TGCGCCAGCAGCTCCTTAAATGGGACTAGCGGGATCACAGATACGCAGTATTTT.

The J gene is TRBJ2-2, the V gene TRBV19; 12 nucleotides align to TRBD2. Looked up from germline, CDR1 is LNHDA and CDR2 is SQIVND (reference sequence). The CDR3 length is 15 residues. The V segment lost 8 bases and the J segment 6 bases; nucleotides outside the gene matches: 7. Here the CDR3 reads CASAGTSGFPGELFF. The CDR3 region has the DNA TGTGCCAGTGCCGGGACTAGCGGGTTCCCCGGGGAGCTGTTTTTT.

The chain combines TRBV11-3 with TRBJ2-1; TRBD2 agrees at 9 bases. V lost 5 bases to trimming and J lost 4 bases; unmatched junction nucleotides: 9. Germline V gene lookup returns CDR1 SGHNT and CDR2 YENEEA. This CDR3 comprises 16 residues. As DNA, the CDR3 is TGTGCCAGCAGCCCCGTTAGCGGGAGCGGATACAATGAGCAGTTCTTC. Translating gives CASSPVSGSGYNEQFF.

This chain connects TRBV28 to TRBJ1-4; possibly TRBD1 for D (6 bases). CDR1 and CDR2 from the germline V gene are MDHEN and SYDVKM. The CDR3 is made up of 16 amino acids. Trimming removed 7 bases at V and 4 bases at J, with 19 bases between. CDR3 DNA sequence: TGTGCCAGCATTACCACCCTCAGGGGAAGTAATGAAAAACTGTTTTTT. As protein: CASITTLRGSNEKLFF.

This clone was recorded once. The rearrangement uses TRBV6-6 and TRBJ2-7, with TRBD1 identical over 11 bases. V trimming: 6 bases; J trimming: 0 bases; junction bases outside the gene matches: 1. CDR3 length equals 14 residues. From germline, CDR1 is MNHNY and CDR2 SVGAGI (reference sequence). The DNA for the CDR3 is TGTGCCAGCAGAGGACAGGGGGCCTCCTACGAGCAGTACTTC. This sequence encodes CASRGQGASYEQYF.

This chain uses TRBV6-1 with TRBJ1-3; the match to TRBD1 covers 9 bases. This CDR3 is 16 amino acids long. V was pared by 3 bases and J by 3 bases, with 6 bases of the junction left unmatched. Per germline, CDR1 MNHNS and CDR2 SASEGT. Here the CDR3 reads CASSEEQGARGNTIYF. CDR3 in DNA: TGTGCCAGCAGTGAGGAACAGGGGGCGCGTGGAAACACCATATATTTT.

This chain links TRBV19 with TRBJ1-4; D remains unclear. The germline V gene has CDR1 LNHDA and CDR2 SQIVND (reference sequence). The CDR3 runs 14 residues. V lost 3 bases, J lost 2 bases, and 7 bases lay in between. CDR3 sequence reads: CASSIRETNEKLFF. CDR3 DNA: TGTGCCAGTAGTATCCGGGAGACTAATGAAAAACTGTTTTTT.

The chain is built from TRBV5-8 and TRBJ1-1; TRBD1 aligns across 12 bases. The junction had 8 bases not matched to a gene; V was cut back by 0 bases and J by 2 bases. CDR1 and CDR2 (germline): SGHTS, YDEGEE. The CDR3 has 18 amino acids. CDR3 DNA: TGTGCCAGCAGCTTGGATTCAACCGGGACAGGGGGCAACACTGAAGCTTTCTTT. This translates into CASSLDSTGTGGNTEAFF. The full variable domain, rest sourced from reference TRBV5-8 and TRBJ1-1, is EAGVTQSPTHLIKTRGQQATLRCSPISGHTSVYWYQQALGLGLQFLLWYDEGEERNRGNFPPRFSGRQFPNYSSELNVNALELEDSALYLCASSLDSTGTGGNTEAFFGQGTRLTVV.

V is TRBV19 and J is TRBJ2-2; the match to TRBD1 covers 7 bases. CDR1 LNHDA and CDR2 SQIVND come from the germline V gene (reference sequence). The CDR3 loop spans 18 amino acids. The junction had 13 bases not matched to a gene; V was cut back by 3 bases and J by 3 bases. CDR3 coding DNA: TGTGCCAGTAGTATCCTTCTTTTTCAGGGACAGTACACCGGGGAGCTGTTTTTT. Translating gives CASSILLFQGQYTGELFF.

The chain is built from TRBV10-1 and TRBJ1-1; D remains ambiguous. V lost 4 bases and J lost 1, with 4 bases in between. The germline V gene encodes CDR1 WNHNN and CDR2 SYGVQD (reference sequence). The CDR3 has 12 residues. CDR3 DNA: TGCGCCAGCAGTGCGGGGAACACTGAAGCTTTCTTT. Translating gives CASSAGNTEAFF.

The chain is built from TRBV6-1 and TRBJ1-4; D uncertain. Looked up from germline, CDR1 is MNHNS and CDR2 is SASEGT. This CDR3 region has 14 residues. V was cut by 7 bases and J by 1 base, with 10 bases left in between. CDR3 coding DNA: TGTGCCAGCAACCCGGGAAGAACTAATGAAAAACTGTTTTTT. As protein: CASNPGRTNEKLFF.

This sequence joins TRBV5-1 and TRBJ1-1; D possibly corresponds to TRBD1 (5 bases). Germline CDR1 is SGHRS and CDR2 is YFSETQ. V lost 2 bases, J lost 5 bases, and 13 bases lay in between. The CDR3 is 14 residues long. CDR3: CASSFGGAGTEAFF. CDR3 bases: TGCGCCAGCAGCTTCGGAGGGGCGGGTACTGAAGCTTTCTTT.

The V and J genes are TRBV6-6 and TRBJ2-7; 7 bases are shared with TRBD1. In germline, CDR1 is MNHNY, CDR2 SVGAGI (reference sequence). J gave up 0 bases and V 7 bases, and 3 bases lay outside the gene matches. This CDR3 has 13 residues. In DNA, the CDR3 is TGTGCCAGCACGGGACAGTCCTCCTACGAGCAGTACTTC. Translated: CASTGQSSYEQYF.